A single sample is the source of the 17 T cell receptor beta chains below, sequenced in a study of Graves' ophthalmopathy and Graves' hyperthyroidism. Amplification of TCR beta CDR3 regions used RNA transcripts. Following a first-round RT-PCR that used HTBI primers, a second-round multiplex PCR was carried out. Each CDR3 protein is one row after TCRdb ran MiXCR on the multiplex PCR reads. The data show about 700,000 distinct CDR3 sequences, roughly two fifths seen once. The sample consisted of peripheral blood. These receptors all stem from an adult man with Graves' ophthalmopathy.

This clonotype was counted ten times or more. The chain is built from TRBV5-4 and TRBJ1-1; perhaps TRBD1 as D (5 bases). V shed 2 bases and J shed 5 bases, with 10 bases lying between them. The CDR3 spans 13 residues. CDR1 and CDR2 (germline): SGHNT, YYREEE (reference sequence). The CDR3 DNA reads TGTGCCAGCAGCTTAAAGGGGCTGACTGAAGCTTTCTTT. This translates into CASSLKGLTEAFF.

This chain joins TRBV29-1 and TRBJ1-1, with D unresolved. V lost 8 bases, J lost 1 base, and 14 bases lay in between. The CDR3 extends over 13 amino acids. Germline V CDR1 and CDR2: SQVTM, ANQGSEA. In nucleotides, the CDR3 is TGCAGCTTGGCCCCCTCGCCGAACACTGAAGCTTTCTTT. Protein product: CSLAPSPNTEAFF.

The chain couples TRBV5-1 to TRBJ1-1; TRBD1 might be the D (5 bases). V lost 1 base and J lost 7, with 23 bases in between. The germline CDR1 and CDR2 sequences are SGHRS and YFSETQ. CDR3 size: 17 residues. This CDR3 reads CASSLRPGRIRGNEAFF. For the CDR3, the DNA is TGCGCCAGCAGCTTGCGGCCCGGGCGGATTAGGGGCAATGAAGCTTTCTTT. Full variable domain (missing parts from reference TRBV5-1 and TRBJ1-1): KAGVTQTPRYLIKTRGQQVTLSCSPISGHRSVSWYQQTPGQGLQFLFEYFSETQRNKGNFPGRFSGRQFSNSRSEMNVSTLELGDSALYLCASSLRPGRIRGNEAFFGQGTRLTVV.

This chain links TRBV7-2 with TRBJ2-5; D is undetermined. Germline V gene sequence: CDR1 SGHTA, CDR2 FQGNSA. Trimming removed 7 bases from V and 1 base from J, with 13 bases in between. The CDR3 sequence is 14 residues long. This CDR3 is CASIPKYTQETQYF. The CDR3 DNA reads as TGTGCCAGCATCCCTAAATACACCCAAGAGACCCAGTACTTC.

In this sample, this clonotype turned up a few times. CDR3 sequence: CSARRPDSNQPQHF. CDR3 bases: TGCAGTGCTAGACGGCCAGATAGCAATCAGCCCCAGCATTTT. The chain is built from TRBV20-1 and TRBJ1-5; D is unclear. Germline-derived CDR1 and CDR2 are DFQATT and SNEGSKA (reference sequence). Trimming cost V 2 bases and J 0 bases, with 8 bases left between them. The CDR3 is 14 amino acids.

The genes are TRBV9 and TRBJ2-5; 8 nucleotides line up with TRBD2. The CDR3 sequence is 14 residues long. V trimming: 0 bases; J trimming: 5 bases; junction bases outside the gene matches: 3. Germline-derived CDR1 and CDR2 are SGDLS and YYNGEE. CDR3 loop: CASSVDPSGETQYF. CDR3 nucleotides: TGTGCCAGCAGCGTAGACCCTAGCGGGGAGACCCAGTACTTC.

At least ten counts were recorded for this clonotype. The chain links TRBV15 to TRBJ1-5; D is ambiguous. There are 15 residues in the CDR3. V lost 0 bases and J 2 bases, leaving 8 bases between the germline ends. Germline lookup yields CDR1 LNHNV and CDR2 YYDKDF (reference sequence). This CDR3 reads CATSRDVDGNQPQHF. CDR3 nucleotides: TGTGCCACCAGCAGAGATGTGGACGGCAATCAGCCCCAGCATTTT.

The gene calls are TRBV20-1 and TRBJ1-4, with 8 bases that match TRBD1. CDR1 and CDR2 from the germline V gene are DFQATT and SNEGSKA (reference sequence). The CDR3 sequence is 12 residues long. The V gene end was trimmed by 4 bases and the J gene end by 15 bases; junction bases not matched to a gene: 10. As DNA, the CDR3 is TGCAGTGCTACCCCGGGACAGGACAACTTGTTTTTT. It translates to CSATPGQDNLFF.

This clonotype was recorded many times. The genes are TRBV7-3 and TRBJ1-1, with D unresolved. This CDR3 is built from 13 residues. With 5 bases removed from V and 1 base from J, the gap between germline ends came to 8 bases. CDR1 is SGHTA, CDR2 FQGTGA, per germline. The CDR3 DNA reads TGTGCCAGCAGCCCTAACACGAACACTGAAGCTTTCTTT. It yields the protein CASSPNTNTEAFF. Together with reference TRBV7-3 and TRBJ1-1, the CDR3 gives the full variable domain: GAGVSQTPSNKVTEKGKYVELRCDPISGHTALYWYRQSLGQGPEFLIYFQGTGAADDSGLPNDRFFAVRPEGSVSTLKIQRTERGDSAVYLCASSPNTNTEAFFGQGTRLTVV.

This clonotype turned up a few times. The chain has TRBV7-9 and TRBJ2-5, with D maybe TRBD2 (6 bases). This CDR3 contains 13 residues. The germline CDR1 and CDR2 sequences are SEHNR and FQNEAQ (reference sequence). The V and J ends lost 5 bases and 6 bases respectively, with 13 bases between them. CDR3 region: CASSHDGRKTQYF. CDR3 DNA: TGTGCCAGCAGCCACGACGGGAGAAAGACCCAGTACTTC.

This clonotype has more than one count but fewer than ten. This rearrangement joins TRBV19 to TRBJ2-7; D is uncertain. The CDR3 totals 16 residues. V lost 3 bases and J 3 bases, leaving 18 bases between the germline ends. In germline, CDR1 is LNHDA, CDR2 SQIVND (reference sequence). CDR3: CASSMGEDRRVYEQYF. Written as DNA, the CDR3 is TGTGCCAGTAGTATGGGTGAGGATAGGAGAGTCTACGAGCAGTACTTC. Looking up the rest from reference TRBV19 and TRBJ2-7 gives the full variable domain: DGGITQSPKYLFRKEGQNVTLSCEQNLNHDAMYWYRQDPGQGLRLIYYSQIVNDFQKGDIAEGYSVSREKKESFPLTVTSAQKNPTAFYLCASSMGEDRRVYEQYFGPGTRLTVT.

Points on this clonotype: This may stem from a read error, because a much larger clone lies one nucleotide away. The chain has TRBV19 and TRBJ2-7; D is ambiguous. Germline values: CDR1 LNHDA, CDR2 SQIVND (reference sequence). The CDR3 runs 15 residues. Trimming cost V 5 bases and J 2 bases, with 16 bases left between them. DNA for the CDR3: TGTGCCAGTAGTCCAGCGTTCGGCAAGCCCTACGAGCAGTACTTC. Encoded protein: CASSPAFGKPYEQYF.

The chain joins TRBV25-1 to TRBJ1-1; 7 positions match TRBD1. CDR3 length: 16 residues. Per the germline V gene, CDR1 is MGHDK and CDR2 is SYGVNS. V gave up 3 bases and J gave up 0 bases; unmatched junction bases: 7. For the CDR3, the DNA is TGTGCCAGCAGTGATGCGGGACAGTTAATGAACACTGAAGCTTTCTTT. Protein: CASSDAGQLMNTEAFF.

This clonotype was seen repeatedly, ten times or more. The CDR3, as DNA: TGTGCCATCAGCATGAGGGACAGCTACGAGCAGTACTTC. Protein product: CAISMRDSYEQYF. V gene TRBV10-3 combines with J gene TRBJ2-7; 7 nucleotides agree with TRBD1. The junction had 5 bases not matched to a gene; V was cut back by 6 bases and J by 3 bases. Germline CDR1 ENHRY, CDR2 SYGVKD. The CDR3 has 13 residues.

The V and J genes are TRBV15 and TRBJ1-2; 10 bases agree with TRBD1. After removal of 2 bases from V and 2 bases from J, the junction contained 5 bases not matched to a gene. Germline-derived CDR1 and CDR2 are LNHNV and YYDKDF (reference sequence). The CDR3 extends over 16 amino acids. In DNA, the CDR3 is TGTGCCACCAGCAGATCGGGACAGGGGTTAAACTATGGCTACACCTTC. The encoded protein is CATSRSGQGLNYGYTF.

The CDR3 DNA reads TGCAGTGCTCCACCACGGGGCTCTCCGAGCTCCTATAATTCACCCCTCCACTTT. Protein product: CSAPPRGSPSSYNSPLHF. The chain recombines TRBV20-1 with TRBJ1-6; tentative D call: TRBD1 (5 bases). Per the germline V gene, CDR1 is DFQATT and CDR2 is SNEGSKA (reference sequence). This CDR3 has 18 amino acids. Trimming took off 5 bases at V and 0 bases at J, with 20 bases between the two ends.

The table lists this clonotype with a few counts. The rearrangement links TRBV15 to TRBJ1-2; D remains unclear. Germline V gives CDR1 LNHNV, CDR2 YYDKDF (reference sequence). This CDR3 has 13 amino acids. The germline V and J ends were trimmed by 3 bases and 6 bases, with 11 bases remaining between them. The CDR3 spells CATSSLVADGYTF. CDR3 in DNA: TGTGCCACCAGCAGCTTAGTAGCAGATGGCTACACCTTC.